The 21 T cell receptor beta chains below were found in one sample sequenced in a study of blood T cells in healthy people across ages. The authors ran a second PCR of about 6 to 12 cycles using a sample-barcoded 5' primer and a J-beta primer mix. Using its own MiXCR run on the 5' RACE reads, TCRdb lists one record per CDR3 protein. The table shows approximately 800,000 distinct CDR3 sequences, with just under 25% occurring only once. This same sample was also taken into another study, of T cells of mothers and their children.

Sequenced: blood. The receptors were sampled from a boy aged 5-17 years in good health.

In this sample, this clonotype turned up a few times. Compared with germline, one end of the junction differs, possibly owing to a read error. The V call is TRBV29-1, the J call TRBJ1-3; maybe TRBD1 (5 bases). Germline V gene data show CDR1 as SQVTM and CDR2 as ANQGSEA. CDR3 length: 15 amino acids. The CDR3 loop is CSVTTGLSSGNTIYF. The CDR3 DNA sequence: TGCAGCGTGACTACAGGCCTCTCCTCTGGAAACACCATATACTTT.

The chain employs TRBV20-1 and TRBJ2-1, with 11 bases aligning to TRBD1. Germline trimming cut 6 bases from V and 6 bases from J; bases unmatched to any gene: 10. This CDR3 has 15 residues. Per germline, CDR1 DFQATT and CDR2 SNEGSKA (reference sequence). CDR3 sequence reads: CSAPWGTGGINEQFF. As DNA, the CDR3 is TGCAGTGCCCCATGGGGGACAGGGGGAATCAATGAGCAGTTCTTC.

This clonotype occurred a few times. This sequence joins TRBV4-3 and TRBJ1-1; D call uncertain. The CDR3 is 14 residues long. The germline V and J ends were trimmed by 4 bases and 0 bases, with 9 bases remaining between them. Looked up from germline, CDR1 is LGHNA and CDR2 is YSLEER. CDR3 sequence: CASSPGDMNTEAFF. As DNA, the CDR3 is TGCGCCAGCAGCCCCGGGGATATGAACACTGAAGCTTTCTTT.

The CDR3 DNA sequence: TGTGCCAGCAGTGAATCGCGCTTCTCTGGGGCCAACGTCCTGACTTTC. It is translated as CASSESRFSGANVLTF. The rearrangement uses TRBV6-1 and TRBJ2-6; no firm D call. Per germline, CDR1 MNHNS and CDR2 SASEGT. The germline V and J ends were trimmed by 2 bases and 0 bases, with 8 bases remaining between them. This CDR3 region has 16 residues.

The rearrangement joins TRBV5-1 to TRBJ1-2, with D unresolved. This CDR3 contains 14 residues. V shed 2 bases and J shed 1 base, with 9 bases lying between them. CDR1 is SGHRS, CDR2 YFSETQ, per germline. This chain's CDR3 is CASSFLTVNYGYTF. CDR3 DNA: TGCGCCAGCAGCTTCCTGACGGTTAACTATGGCTACACCTTC.

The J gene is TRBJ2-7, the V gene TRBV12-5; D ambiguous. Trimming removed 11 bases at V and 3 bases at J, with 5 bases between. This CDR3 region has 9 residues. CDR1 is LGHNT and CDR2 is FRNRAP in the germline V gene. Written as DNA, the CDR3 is TGTGCTGGGGACTACGAGCAGTACTTC. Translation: CAGDYEQYF.

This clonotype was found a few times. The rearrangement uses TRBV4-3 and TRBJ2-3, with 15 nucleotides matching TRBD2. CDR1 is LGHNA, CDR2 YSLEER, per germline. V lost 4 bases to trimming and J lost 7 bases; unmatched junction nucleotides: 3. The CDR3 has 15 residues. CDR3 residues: CASSPGTSGGYTQYF. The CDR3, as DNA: TGCGCCAGCAGCCCAGGGACTAGCGGGGGGTATACGCAGTATTTT.

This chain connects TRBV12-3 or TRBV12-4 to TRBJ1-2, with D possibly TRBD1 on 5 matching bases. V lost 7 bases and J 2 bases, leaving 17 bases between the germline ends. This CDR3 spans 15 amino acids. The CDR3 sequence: CASKDGHLPNYGYTF. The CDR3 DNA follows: TGTGCCAGCAAGGATGGACACCTACCGAACTATGGCTACACCTTC.

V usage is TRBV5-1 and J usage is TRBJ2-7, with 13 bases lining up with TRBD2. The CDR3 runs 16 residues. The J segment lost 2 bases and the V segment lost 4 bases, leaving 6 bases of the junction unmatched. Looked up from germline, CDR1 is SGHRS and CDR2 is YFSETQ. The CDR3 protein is CASSIGLAGETYEQYF. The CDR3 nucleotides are TGCGCCAGCAGCATAGGACTAGCGGGGGAGACCTACGAGCAGTACTTC.

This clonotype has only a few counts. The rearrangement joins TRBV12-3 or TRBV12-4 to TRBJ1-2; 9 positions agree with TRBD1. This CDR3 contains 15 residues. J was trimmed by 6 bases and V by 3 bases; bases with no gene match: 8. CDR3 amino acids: CASSLGQGEYDGYTF. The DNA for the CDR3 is TGTGCCAGCAGTTTGGGACAGGGAGAGTATGATGGCTACACCTTC.

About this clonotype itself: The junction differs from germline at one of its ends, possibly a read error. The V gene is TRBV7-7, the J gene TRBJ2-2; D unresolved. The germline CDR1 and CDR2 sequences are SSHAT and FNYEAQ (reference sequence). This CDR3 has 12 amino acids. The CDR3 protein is CASSSPGGELFF. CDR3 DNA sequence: TGTGCTAGCAGCTCCCCTGGCGGGGAGCTGTTTTTT.

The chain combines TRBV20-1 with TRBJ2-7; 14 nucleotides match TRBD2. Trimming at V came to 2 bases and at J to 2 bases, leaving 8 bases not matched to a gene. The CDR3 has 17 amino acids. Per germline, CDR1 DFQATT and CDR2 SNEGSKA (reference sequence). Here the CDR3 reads CSARPTETSGRAYEQYF. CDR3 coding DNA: TGCAGTGCTAGACCCACCGAGACTAGCGGGAGGGCCTACGAGCAGTACTTC.

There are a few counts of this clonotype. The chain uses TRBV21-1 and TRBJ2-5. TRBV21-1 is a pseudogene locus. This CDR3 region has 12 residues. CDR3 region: CASSKGWETQYF. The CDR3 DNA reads TGTGCCAGCAGCAAAGGGTGGGAGACCCAGTACTTC.

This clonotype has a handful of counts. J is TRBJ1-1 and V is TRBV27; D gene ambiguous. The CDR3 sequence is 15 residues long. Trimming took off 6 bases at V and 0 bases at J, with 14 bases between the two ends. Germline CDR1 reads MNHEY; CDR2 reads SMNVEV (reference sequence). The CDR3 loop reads CASRTWQLMNTEAFF. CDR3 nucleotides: TGTGCCAGCAGAACGTGGCAGCTAATGAACACTGAAGCTTTCTTT.

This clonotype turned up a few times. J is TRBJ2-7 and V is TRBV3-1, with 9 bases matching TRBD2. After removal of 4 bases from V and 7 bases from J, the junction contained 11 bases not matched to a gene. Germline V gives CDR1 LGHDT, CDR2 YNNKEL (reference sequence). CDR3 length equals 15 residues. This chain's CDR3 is CASSPPRGRAEEQYF. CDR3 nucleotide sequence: TGTGCCAGCAGCCCCCCCCGCGGGAGGGCTGAAGAGCAGTACTTC.

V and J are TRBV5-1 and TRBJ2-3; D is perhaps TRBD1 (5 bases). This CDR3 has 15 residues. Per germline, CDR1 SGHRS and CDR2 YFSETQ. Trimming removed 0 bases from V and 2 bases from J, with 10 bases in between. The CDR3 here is CASSLVSQDTDTQYF. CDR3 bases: TGCGCCAGCAGCTTGGTATCACAGGACACAGATACGCAGTATTTT.

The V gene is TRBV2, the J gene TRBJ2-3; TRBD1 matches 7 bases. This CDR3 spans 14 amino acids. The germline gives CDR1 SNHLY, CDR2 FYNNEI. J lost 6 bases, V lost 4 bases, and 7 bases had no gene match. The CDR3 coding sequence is TGTGCCAGCAGTGGGGGACAGACGGGGGATACGCAGTATTTT. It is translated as CASSGGQTGDTQYF.

The CDR3, as DNA: TGCAGTGCTAGAGTAGGGGCGTGGGAAAAACTGTTTTTT. Residues: CSARVGAWEKLFF. The V call is TRBV20-1, the J call TRBJ1-4; a possible D gene is TRBD1 (5 bases). The CDR3 runs 13 residues. V lost 1 base, J lost 8 bases, and 11 bases lay in between. Germline CDR1 and CDR2: DFQATT and SNEGSKA (reference sequence).

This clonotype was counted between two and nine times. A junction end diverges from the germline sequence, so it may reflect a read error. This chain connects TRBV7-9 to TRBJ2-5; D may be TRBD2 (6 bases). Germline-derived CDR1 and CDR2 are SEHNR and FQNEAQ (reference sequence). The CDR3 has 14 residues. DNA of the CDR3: TGTGCCAGCAGCTTAGGTGGGGGGAGAGAGACCCAGTGCTTC. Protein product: CASSLGGGRETQCF. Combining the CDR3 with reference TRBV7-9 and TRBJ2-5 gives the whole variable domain DTGVSQNPRHKITKRGQNVTFRCDPISEHNRLYWYRQTLGQGPEFLTYFQNEAQLEKSRLLSDRFSAERPKGSFSTLEIQRTEQGDSAMYLCASSLGGGRETQCFGPGTRLLVL.

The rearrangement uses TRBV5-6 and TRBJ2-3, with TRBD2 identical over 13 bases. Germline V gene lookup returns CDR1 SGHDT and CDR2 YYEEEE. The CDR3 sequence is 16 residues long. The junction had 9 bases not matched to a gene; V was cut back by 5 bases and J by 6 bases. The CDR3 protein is CASSPTSGGLWDTQYF. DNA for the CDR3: TGTGCCAGCAGTCCGACTAGCGGGGGGCTATGGGATACGCAGTATTTT. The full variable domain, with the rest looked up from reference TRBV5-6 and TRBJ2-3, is DAGVTQSPTHLIKTRGQQVTLRCSPKSGHDTVSWYQQALGQGPQFIFQYYEEEERQRGNFPDRFSGHQFPNYSSELNVNALLLGDSALYLCASSPTSGGLWDTQYFGPGTRLTVL.

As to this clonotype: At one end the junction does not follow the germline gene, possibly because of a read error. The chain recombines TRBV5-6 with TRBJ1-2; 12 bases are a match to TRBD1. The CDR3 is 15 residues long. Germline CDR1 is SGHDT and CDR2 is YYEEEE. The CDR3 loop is CASSWGQGAKYGYTF. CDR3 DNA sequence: TGTGCCAGCAGCTGGGGACAGGGGGCTAAATATGGCTACACCTTC.